The next 3 T cell receptor beta chains were all read from a single sample in a study of CD8 T cells in Susac syndrome. With random hexamers, 0.5 to 1 ug RNA was reverse transcribed. TCRdb re-called the immunoSEQ multiplex PCR reads through MiXCR, storing one row per CDR3 protein. The data contain 150,000 to 200,000 distinct CDR3 sequences, 80% to 95% of them singletons. Sequencing used CD4+ T cells from PBMCs. These receptors originate from a human donor with multiple sclerosis.

V usage is TRBV5-1 and J usage is TRBJ2-7; no firm D call. The CDR3 has 14 amino acids. Trimming shortened V by 1 base and J by 3 bases, and 11 bases separated the two germline ends. The germline gives CDR1 SGHRS, CDR2 YFSETQ. In DNA form, the CDR3 reads TGCGCCAGCAGCTTGACCGGACCCGTCTACGAGCAGTACTTC. It specifies CASSLTGPVYEQYF. The variable domain in full, completed from reference TRBV5-1 and TRBJ2-7, reads KAGVTQTPRYLIKTRGQQVTLSCSPISGHRSVSWYQQTPGQGLQFLFEYFSETQRNKGNFPGRFSGRQFSNSRSEMNVSTLELGDSALYLCASSLTGPVYEQYFGPGTRLTVT.

The chain uses TRBV28 and TRBJ1-5; a weak D match, TRBD1 (6 bases). V lost 2 bases and J lost 7, with 12 bases in between. This CDR3 is 14 amino acids long. Looked up from germline, CDR1 is MDHEN and CDR2 is SYDVKM. CDR3 residues: CASSLVGGWQPQHF. Written as DNA, the CDR3 is TGTGCCAGCAGTTTAGTGGGGGGCTGGCAGCCCCAGCATTTT.

This chain links TRBV19 with TRBJ1-5; D gene ambiguous. The ends were cut back, 7 bases at V and 7 bases at J, with 20 bases in the middle. Looked up from germline, CDR1 is LNHDA and CDR2 is SQIVND (reference sequence). This CDR3 is built from 15 residues. The CDR3 region is CASTMTDGSGQPQHF. In nucleotides, the CDR3 is TGTGCCAGTACTATGACGGACGGTTCGGGGCAGCCCCAGCATTTT.